This T cell receptor (beta chain) comes out of a study of T cell changes during pregnancy in multiple sclerosis. With V trimmed by 6 bases and J by 3 bases, 4 bases remained unmatched. CDR1 and CDR2 from the germline V gene are SGDLS and YYNGEE. This CDR3 contains 14 residues. Only in-frame clones appear in the TCRdb table, and some are missing; sequencing was by immunoSEQ multiplex PCR. The top ten hold 0.86% of the sample, which has about 68,000 clones, roughly nine tenths seen once. The receptor's source is a female donor with multiple sclerosis, enrolled in a pregnancy study. The input for sequencing was peripheral blood, taken in the second trimester of pregnancy. The chain is built from TRBV9 and TRBJ2-3; TRBD2 matches at 10 bases. For the CDR3, the DNA is TGTGCCAGCAACAGCGGGGGGGGTACAGATACGCAGTATTTT. Protein product: CASNSGGGTDTQYF.